This TCR beta chain was identified in a study of T cell repertoires in cytomegalovirus infection. Overall study context: Public TCR beta signatures provided an indication of both CMV infection and a matching HLA type.

One entry per CDR3 protein, called by TCRdb with MiXCR from the reads. The top ten hold about an eighth of the sample, which has approximately 1,000,000 distinct CDR3 sequences, roughly a third seen once. As regards this clonotype: Its antigen is as yet unknown.

The CDR3 totals 14 residues. From germline, CDR1 is SQVTM and CDR2 ANQGSEA. V shed 1 base, J shed 5 bases, and the junction held 6 bases outside the gene matches. The J gene is TRBJ2-5, the V gene TRBV29-1; 8 nucleotides align to TRBD2. This clonotype was sampled from a human donor in good health (CMV status not recorded). Some clones in this sample may be carry-over from other donors' samples. The material sequenced was cultured CD8+ T cells from PBMCs, taken from culture after CMV antigen stimulation. The CDR3 DNA sequence: TGCAGCGTTGAAGGCTCAACGGGGGGGGAGACCCAGTACTTC. It codes for CSVEGSTGGETQYF.